This T cell receptor beta chain was retrieved from a study of shared clonotypes between healthy human individuals. In the study overall: Researchers drew samples from a couple of women and a few men aged 18 to 49. Three plates each covered CD4 naive and memory; CD8 naive two, CD8 memory one. The study's findings and limits: The naive CD4 repertoires of several donors were compared, and roughly 5% of clonotypes were shared.

Remarks on this clone: Its antigen is not identified.

Sequencing was at deep level. Method: immunoSEQ multiplex PCR; TCRdb's copy keeps in-frame clones and lacks some. The profile covers about 580,000 clones, with roughly 98% appearing a single time and approximately 0.3% taken by the ten largest. Unmatched junction bases numbered 17, after V lost 4 bases and J lost 4 bases. CDR3 length: 19 amino acids. CDR1 and CDR2 (germline): MDHEN, SYDVKM. Naive-designated CD8 cells lacked CD45RO, were positively enriched for CCR7, and omitted terminally differentiated effector memory CD45RA+ cells. The sample comprised naive CD8+ T cells sorted from blood. The receptor comes from a man younger than 45 in good health. The V call is TRBV28, the J call TRBJ2-7; the match to TRBD1 covers 12 bases. CDR3 protein: CASSSINYRGTGGRYEQYF. In DNA, the CDR3 is TGTGCCAGCAGTTCTATTAACTACAGGGGGACAGGGGGCAGGTACGAGCAGTACTTC.